This passage covers 27 T cell receptor beta chains from one sample sequenced in a study of CD8 T cells in ankylosing spondylitis. TCRdb analysed the 5' RACE reads with MiXCR anew, one entry per CDR3 protein. The table has 200,000 to 300,000 distinct CDR3 sequences, over 8.5% seen once. The specimen was blood, either unsorted or a sorted T cell fraction (not recorded which). These receptors all stem from a male donor with ankylosing spondylitis or in good health (not recorded which).

This clonotype showed up many times. The rearrangement joins TRBV18 to TRBJ2-7, with TRBD1 identical over 8 bases. The CDR3 has 14 residues. Germline V gene lookup returns CDR1 KGHSH and CDR2 LQKENI. V trimming: 1 base; J trimming: 6 bases; junction bases outside the gene matches: 5. Here the CDR3 reads CASSPQDRVFEQYF. The CDR3 DNA sequence: TGTGCCAGCTCACCACAGGACAGGGTTTTCGAGCAGTACTTC.

This clonotype has only a few counts. Here the CDR3 reads CASSPEARNGELFF. DNA of the CDR3: TGTGCCAGCAGTCCCGAAGCTAGGAACGGGGAGCTGTTTTTT. V usage is TRBV2 and J usage is TRBJ2-2; no reliable D call. CDR3 length equals 14 residues. CDR1 SNHLY and CDR2 FYNNEI come from the germline V gene. Trimming removed 5 bases at V and 7 bases at J, with 14 bases between.

This clonotype was counted between two and nine times. The chain recombines TRBV11-1 with TRBJ2-1, with D possibly TRBD2 on 6 matching bases. The CDR3 loop spans 18 amino acids. Trimming pared 5 bases from V and 5 bases from J, leaving 25 bases between. CDR1 is SGHAT and CDR2 is FQDESV in the germline V gene (reference sequence). The CDR3 protein is CASSPTYSGASVHNEQFF. The DNA for the CDR3 is TGTGCCAGCAGCCCAACCTACAGCGGTGCTAGCGTCCACAATGAGCAGTTCTTC.

As regards this clonotype: The germline gene is not matched at one end of the junction; a read error may be the cause. The V call is TRBV20-1, the J call TRBJ2-7; 13 positions match TRBD2. CDR1 is DFQATT, CDR2 SNEGSKA, per germline (reference sequence). CDR3 length: 17 amino acids. CDR3 sequence reads: CCARTPGTSGVRGEQYF. CDR3 DNA sequence: TGCTGTGCTAGAACCCCCGGGACTAGCGGGGTAAGAGGCGAGCAGTACTTC.

This clonotype came up a few times. The chain carries TRBV5-1 and TRBJ2-3; TRBD2 agrees at 8 bases. CDR3 size: 16 residues. Germline V gives CDR1 SGHRS, CDR2 YFSETQ. The trim removed 4 bases at V and 1 base at J, leaving 8 bases unmatched. The CDR3 sequence is CASSALGLGGTDTQYF. In DNA, the CDR3 is TGCGCCAGCAGCGCGCTGGGACTAGGAGGCACAGATACGCAGTATTTT.

The CDR3 nucleotides read TGTGCCAGCAGCCCTGGGACACGACTTTCAAACTATGGCTACACCTTC. Protein: CASSPGTRLSNYGYTF. The chain employs TRBV28 and TRBJ1-2, with D possibly TRBD1 on 6 matching bases. Trimming took off 6 bases at V and 2 bases at J, with 19 bases between the two ends. Germline V CDR1 and CDR2: MDHEN, SYDVKM. This CDR3 has 16 amino acids.

This clonotype was observed many times. This chain joins TRBV7-9 and TRBJ1-4; no firm D call. Between the trimmed V and J ends, which lost 0 bases and 8 bases, there was a span of 7 bases. The CDR3 loop spans 13 amino acids. Germline V gives CDR1 SEHNR, CDR2 FQNEAQ (reference sequence). The CDR3 nucleotides read TGTGCCAGCAGCTTAGCGCATACCGAAAAACTGTTTTTT. Protein product: CASSLAHTEKLFF. The full variable domain, with the rest looked up from reference TRBV7-9 and TRBJ1-4, is DTGVSQNPRHKITKRGQNVTFRCDPISEHNRLYWYRQTLGQGPEFLTYFQNEAQLEKSRLLSDRFSAERPKGSFSTLEIQRTEQGDSAMYLCASSLAHTEKLFFGSGTQLSVL.

This clonotype was seen ten or more times. The chain recombines TRBV12-3 or TRBV12-4 with TRBJ1-6; weak D call: TRBD1 (6 bases). The CDR3 has 13 amino acids. The ends were cut back, 8 bases at V and 7 bases at J, with 12 bases in the middle. In nucleotides, the CDR3 is TGTGCCAGCGGACAGATCCCGAATTCACCCCTCCACTTT. Translated: CASGQIPNSPLHF.

In this sample, this clonotype turned up a few times. The chain joins TRBV7-9 to TRBJ2-1; 9 positions agree with TRBD2. CDR3 length: 15 residues. Germline CDR1 reads SEHNR; CDR2 reads FQNEAQ (reference sequence). J was trimmed by 4 bases and V by 5 bases; bases with no gene match: 6. CDR3 nucleotides: TGTGCCAGCAGCCCAGCGGGAGGAGGTTACAATGAGCAGTTCTTC. Protein product: CASSPAGGGYNEQFF.

This clonotype was detected a few times. The chain is built from TRBV18 and TRBJ2-5, with D unresolved. Germline CDR1 KGHSH, CDR2 LQKENI. There are 15 residues in the CDR3. V was clipped by 0 bases and J by 5 bases, with 13 bases between them. CDR3 coding DNA: TGTGCCAGCTCACCACCTGGGCAACTCAAGGAGACCCAGTACTTC. It encodes CASSPPGQLKETQYF. Full variable domain (rest looked up from reference TRBV18 and TRBJ2-5): NAGVMQNPRHLVRRRGQEARLRCSPMKGHSHVYWYRQLPEEGLKFMVYLQKENIIDESGMPKERFSAEFPKEGPSILRIQQVVRGDSAAYFCASSPPGQLKETQYFGPGTRLLVL.

This clonotype has a count of ten or more. J is TRBJ2-2 and V is TRBV20-1; 9 bases match TRBD2. CDR1 is DFQATT, CDR2 SNEGSKA, per germline (reference sequence). The CDR3 has 16 residues. V was pared by 0 bases and J by 3 bases, with 5 bases of the junction left unmatched. CDR3 region: CSARDPQREDTGELFF. The CDR3, as DNA: TGCAGTGCTAGAGATCCTCAGCGGGAGGACACCGGGGAGCTGTTTTTT.

This clonotype was counted at least ten times. J is TRBJ1-5 and V is TRBV6-1; D is uncertain. V was cut by 4 bases and J by 4 bases, with 17 bases left in between. The CDR3 consists of 16 residues. CDR1 and CDR2 from the germline V gene are MNHNS and SASEGT. The CDR3, as DNA: TGTGCCAGCAGTGGCCTCCCCGACGGACGAAATCAGCCCCAGCATTTT. This encodes CASSGLPDGRNQPQHF.

This clonotype occurred a few times. DNA for the CDR3: TGTGCCAGCAGCGGACTGCGCCCCTACGAGCAGTACTTC. This translates into CASSGLRPYEQYF. The genes are TRBV5-5 and TRBJ2-7, with TRBD2 as a possible D gene (5 bases). Germline values: CDR1 SGHKS, CDR2 YYEKEE (reference sequence). The CDR3 spans 13 residues. The V and J ends lost 4 bases and 2 bases respectively, with 10 bases between them. The variable domain in full, completed from reference TRBV5-5 and TRBJ2-7, reads DAGVTQSPTHLIKTRGQQVTLRCSPISGHKSVSWYQQVLGQGPQFIFQYYEKEERGRGNFPDRFSARQFPNYSSELNVNALLLGDSALYLCASSGLRPYEQYFGPGTRLTVT.

This clonotype occurred a few times. The chain couples TRBV29-1 to TRBJ2-4; TRBD2 aligns across 8 bases. Per germline, CDR1 SQVTM and CDR2 ANQGSEA. The CDR3 covers 16 residues. The ends lost 0 bases at V and 9 bases at J; junction bases unmatched: 13. The CDR3, as DNA: TGCAGCGTTGAAGAAGGTTCGAGGGCGGGGGGAATCATTCAGTACTTC. Its translation: CSVEEGSRAGGIIQYF.

The sample holds one count of this clonotype. A read error is possible here, since a much larger clone lies one base away. The chain links TRBV4-1 to TRBJ2-1, with D perhaps matching TRBD1 or TRBD2 (5 bases each). The CDR3 runs to 15 residues. Germline V lookup: CDR1 MGHRA, CDR2 YSYEKL. Here the CDR3 DNA reads TGCGCCAGCACCCAAGAACGGGACCTCTACAATGAGCAGTTCTTC. Its translation: CASTQERDLYNEQFF.

This clonotype has ten or more counts. The chain combines TRBV5-1 with TRBJ1-6, with TRBD1 as a possible D gene (5 bases). CDR3 length: 14 residues. V was trimmed by 4 bases and J by 9 bases, leaving 14 bases between them. The germline gives CDR1 SGHRS, CDR2 YFSETQ. The CDR3 sequence is CASSAGPRASPLHF. CDR3 in DNA: TGCGCCAGCAGCGCGGGACCCCGGGCTTCACCCCTCCACTTT.

This clonotype was observed at least ten times. This chain links TRBV5-5 with TRBJ1-2, with D possibly being TRBD1 (6 bases). V shed 5 bases and J shed 4 bases, with 18 bases lying between them. The germline V gene has CDR1 SGHKS and CDR2 YYEKEE (reference sequence). The CDR3 has 15 amino acids. Here the CDR3 reads CASRPGTPVGYGYTF. CDR3 DNA sequence: TGTGCCAGCAGACCCGGGACACCCGTTGGCTATGGCTACACCTTC.

Of note for this clonotype: This may be a read error, as it is one base from a much larger clone. The chain joins TRBV7-2 to TRBJ1-3; D may be TRBD1 (6 bases). Trimming removed 7 bases at V and 0 bases at J, with 13 bases between. CDR3 length equals 15 residues. Germline CDR1 SGHTA, CDR2 FQGNSA. CDR3 in amino acids: CASIPGGVSGNTIYF. DNA for the CDR3: TGTGCCAGCATCCCGGGGGGCGTCTCTGGAAACACCATATATTTT.

Ten or more counts support this clonotype. The V and J genes are TRBV29-1 and TRBJ2-3; 8 positions agree with TRBD1. The germline V gene has CDR1 SQVTM and CDR2 ANQGSEA. This CDR3 comprises 15 residues. With V trimmed by 4 bases and J by 6 bases, 12 bases remained unmatched. The DNA of the CDR3 is TGCAGCGTTGCCGCCCTGACAGGGGCCGGGGATACGCAGTATTTT. Translated, it gives CSVAALTGAGDTQYF.

This clonotype was found a few times. The rearrangement joins TRBV12-3 or TRBV12-4 to TRBJ1-4; no definite D call. V was pared by 8 bases and J by 0 bases, with 13 bases between. This CDR3 region has 15 residues. This CDR3 is CASSTGYPTNEKLFF. CDR3 coding DNA: TGTGCCAGCTCGACCGGCTACCCAACTAATGAAAAACTGTTTTTT.

This clonotype appeared many times. The rearrangement links TRBV30 to TRBJ2-2; a possible D gene is TRBD2 (6 bases). Trimming stripped 0 bases from V and 6 bases from J, with 8 bases between. CDR1 and CDR2 from the germline V gene are GTSNPN and SVGIG (reference sequence). The CDR3 runs 13 residues. The CDR3 DNA sequence: TGTGCCTGGAGTGTAAGCGGGTCCGGGGAGCTGTTTTTT. Its translation: CAWSVSGSGELFF.

This clonotype was counted a single time. The CDR3 DNA is TGTGCCAGCAGCCCGAGACTAGCGGGGGGACCCCTCAGCTCCTACGAGCAGTACTTC. Protein product: CASSPRLAGGPLSSYEQYF. V is TRBV11-2 and J is TRBJ2-7; 13 bases map to TRBD2. Germline CDR1 reads SGHAT; CDR2 reads FQNNGV. The CDR3 has 19 amino acids. Trimming took 5 bases from V and 0 from J; bases not matched to a gene: 13.

This clonotype was recorded at least ten times. The chain combines TRBV7-2 with TRBJ2-1; 12 nucleotides line up with TRBD2. This CDR3 comprises 15 residues. Losses at the gene ends were 6 bases for V and 4 bases for J; bases not matched to a gene: 4. Per germline, CDR1 SGHTA and CDR2 FQGNSA. CDR3 DNA: TGTGCCAGCAGTCGACTAGCGGGGGCATACAATGAGCAGTTCTTC. This translates into CASSRLAGAYNEQFF.

The V gene is TRBV27, the J gene TRBJ1-4; D is perhaps TRBD1 (5 bases). Trimming removed 4 bases at V and 0 bases at J, with 12 bases between. The length of the CDR3 is 16 residues. Germline V lookup: CDR1 MNHEY, CDR2 SMNVEV (reference sequence). CDR3 nucleotide sequence: TGTGCCAGCAGTTCCCGTCAGGGAGCAACTAATGAAAAACTGTTTTTT. The encoded protein is CASSSRQGATNEKLFF.

The table lists this clonotype with a few counts. The chain couples TRBV7-9 to TRBJ2-1; 14 positions match TRBD2. The CDR3 runs 15 residues. V lost 4 bases, J lost 8 bases, and 4 bases stayed unmatched. In germline, CDR1 is SEHNR, CDR2 FQNEAQ (reference sequence). The CDR3: CASSWGLAGADEQFF. DNA for the CDR3: TGTGCCAGCAGCTGGGGACTAGCGGGAGCGGATGAGCAGTTCTTC.

The table lists this clonotype with many counts. The chain employs TRBV27 and TRBJ1-4; D remains ambiguous. The CDR3 is 15 amino acids. Germline CDR1 reads MNHEY; CDR2 reads SMNVEV (reference sequence). The V end lost 3 bases, the J end lost 3 bases, and 11 bases lay between the germline ends. CDR3 in amino acids: CASSFRTVPNEKLFF. CDR3 DNA: TGTGCCAGCAGTTTTAGGACCGTGCCTAATGAAAAACTGTTTTTT.

The chain uses TRBV4-1 and TRBJ2-1; 9 bases are a match to TRBD2. CDR1 and CDR2 (germline): MGHRA, YSYEKL. J lost 7 bases, V lost 9 bases, and 10 bases had no gene match. The CDR3 sequence is 14 residues long. CDR3 sequence (DNA): TGCGCCAGTACACCGCGGGAGGGCAAAAATGAGCAGTTCTTC. This codes for CASTPREGKNEQFF.